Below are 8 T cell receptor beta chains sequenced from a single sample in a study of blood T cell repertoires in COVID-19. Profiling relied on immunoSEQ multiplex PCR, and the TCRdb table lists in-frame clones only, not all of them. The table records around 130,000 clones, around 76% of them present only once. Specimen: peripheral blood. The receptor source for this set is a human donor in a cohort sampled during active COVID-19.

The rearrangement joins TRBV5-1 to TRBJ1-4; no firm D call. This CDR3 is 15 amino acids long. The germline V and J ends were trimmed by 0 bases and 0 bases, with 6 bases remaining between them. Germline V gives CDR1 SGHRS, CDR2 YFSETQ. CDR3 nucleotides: TGCGCCAGCAGCTTGGGGGCAGCAACTAATGAAAAACTGTTTTTT. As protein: CASSLGAATNEKLFF.

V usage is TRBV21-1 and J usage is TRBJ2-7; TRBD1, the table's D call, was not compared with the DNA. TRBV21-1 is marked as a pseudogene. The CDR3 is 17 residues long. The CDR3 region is CASSKVNPGQISYEQYF. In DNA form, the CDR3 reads TGTGCCAGCAGCAAAGTTAACCCGGGACAGATTAGTTACGAGCAGTACTTC.

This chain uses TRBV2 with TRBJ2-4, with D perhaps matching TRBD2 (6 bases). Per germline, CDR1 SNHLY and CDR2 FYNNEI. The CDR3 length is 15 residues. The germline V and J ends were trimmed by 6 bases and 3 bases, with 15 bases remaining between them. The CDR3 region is CASSTGGTYKNIQYF. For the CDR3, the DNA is TGTGCCAGCAGCACCGGCGGGACTTACAAAAACATTCAGTACTTC.

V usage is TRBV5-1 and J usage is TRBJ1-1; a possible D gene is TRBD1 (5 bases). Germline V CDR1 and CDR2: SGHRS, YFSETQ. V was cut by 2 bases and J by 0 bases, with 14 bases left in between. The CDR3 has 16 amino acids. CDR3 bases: TGCGCCAGCAGCTTTGCCGGGGGGAGCTTGAACACTGAAGCTTTCTTT. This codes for CASSFAGGSLNTEAFF.

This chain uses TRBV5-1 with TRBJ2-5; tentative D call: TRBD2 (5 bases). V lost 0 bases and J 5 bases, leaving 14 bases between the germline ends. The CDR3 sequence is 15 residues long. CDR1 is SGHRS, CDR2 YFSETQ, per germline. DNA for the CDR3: TGCGCCAGCAGCTTGGTAATCGGGAACGGGGAGACCCAGTACTTC. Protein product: CASSLVIGNGETQYF. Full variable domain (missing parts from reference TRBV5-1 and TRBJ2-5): KAGVTQTPRYLIKTRGQQVTLSCSPISGHRSVSWYQQTPGQGLQFLFEYFSETQRNKGNFPGRFSGRQFSNSRSEMNVSTLELGDSALYLCASSLVIGNGETQYFGPGTRLLVL.

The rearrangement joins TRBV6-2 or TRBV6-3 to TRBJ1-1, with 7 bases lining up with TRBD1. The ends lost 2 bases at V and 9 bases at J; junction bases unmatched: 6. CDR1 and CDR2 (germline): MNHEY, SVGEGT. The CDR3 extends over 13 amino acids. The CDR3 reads CASSYPDRDQAFF. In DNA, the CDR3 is TGTGCCAGCAGTTACCCCGACAGGGATCAAGCTTTCTTT.

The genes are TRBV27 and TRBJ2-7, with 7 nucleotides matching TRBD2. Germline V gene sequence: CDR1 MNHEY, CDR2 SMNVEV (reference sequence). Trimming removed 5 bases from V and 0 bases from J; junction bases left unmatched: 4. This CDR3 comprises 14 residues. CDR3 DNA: TGTGCCAGCAGTCGGAGGGAGGGCTCCTACGAGCAGTACTTC. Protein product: CASSRREGSYEQYF.

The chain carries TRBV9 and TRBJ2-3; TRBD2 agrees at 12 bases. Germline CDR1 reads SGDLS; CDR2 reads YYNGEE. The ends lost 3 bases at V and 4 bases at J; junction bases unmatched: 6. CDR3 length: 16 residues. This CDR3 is CASSGGLAGRADTQYF. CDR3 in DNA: TGTGCCAGCAGCGGGGGACTAGCGGGCCGCGCAGATACGCAGTATTTT.